This TCR beta chain was sequenced in a study of blood T cell repertoires in COVID-19. The overall study: Acute and convalescent COVID-19 samples came from the United States, Italy and Spain. From T cells, B-cell-depleted T cells, or PBMCs came the material, which was cDNA or gDNA.

Original methodology: Amplification of reference gene primers was used by the study to estimate nucleated cell counts. The protocol was immunoSEQ multiplex PCR, while the TCRdb copy is restricted to in-frame clones and leaves out a portion. D and trimming were read from the DNA, whereas the V and J calls and clone size are those reported in that table. Among 150,000 to 190,000 clones, about 85% were seen once, and the ten largest hold 8% to 9%. The CDR3 is made up of 15 amino acids. Germline loops: CDR1 SQVTM, CDR2 ANQGSEA. V lost 0 bases and J lost 2; bases outside the gene matches: 3. Seattle patient enrollment occurred during active infection, with longitudinal follow-up thereafter.

Sequences were obtained from peripheral blood. This TCR derives from a woman aged 55-70 years with COVID-19, enrolled during active disease. The chain recombines TRBV29-1 with TRBJ2-7; 11 positions agree with TRBD2. The CDR3 coding sequence is TGCAGCGTTGAAGACGGGACTAGCGGAACCTACGAGCAGTACTTC. Translation: CSVEDGTSGTYEQYF.